Here is one T cell receptor beta chain with its context. This record comes from a study of blood T cell repertoires in COVID-19. Sequenced by immunoSEQ multiplex PCR; TCRdb stores in-frame clones only, minus some. The sample lists about 150,000 clones, less than 90% occurring once. This CDR3 contains 16 residues. Trimming removed 4 bases from V and 7 bases from J; junction bases left unmatched: 6. The germline V gene encodes CDR1 SGHNT and CDR2 YENEEA. V and J are TRBV11-3 and TRBJ2-1; TRBD2 matches at 14 bases. The sample comprised peripheral blood. The source of this sequence is a woman in her 70s with acute or convalescent COVID-19. Written as DNA, the CDR3 is TGTGCCAGCAGCTCAGGACTAGCGGGGGGTAGGAATGAGCAGTTCTTC. Its protein is CASSSGLAGGRNEQFF. The variable domain in full, completed from reference TRBV11-3 and TRBJ2-1, reads EAGVVQSPRYKIIEKKQPVAFWCNPISGHNTLYWYLQNLGQGPELLIRYENEEAVDDSQLPKDRFSAERLKGVDSTLKIQPAELGDSAVYLCASSSGLAGGRNEQFFGPGTRLTVL.